The 27 T cell receptor beta chains below all came from one sample that was sequenced in a study of cytomegalovirus exposure and HLA in healthy donors. Primers: 60 Vbeta forward and 13 Jbeta reverse. Only in-frame clones appear in the TCRdb table, and some are missing; sequencing was by immunoSEQ multiplex PCR. The table lists 150,000 to 180,000 clones, about 85% of them singletons. Material for sequencing was PBMCs. The receptors were gathered from a man aged 25-45 years in good health and CMV-seropositive.

This chain links TRBV14 with TRBJ1-2; no clear D gene. CDR3 length: 14 amino acids. Germline V gene lookup returns CDR1 SGHDN and CDR2 FVKESK. Trimming removed 1 base at V and 0 bases at J, with 6 bases between. The CDR3 DNA sequence: TGTGCCAGCAGCCAAGGCGATTCTAACTATGGCTACACCTTC. Translated: CASSQGDSNYGYTF.

The genes are TRBV5-1 and TRBJ2-5; 7 nucleotides align to TRBD1. The J call could be wrong; TRBJ2-7 is a better fit for the DNA end. CDR1 and CDR2 from the germline V gene are SGHRS and YFSETQ. CDR3 length equals 13 residues. DNA for the CDR3: TGCGCCAGCCGTGGGGGACAGCCTTACGAGCAGTACTTC. Translating gives CASRGGQPYEQYF.

The chain combines TRBV30 with TRBJ2-1, with TRBD2 identical over 8 bases. The length of the CDR3 is 14 residues. Germline CDR1 reads GTSNPN; CDR2 reads SVGIG (reference sequence). J was trimmed by 9 bases and V by 2 bases; bases with no gene match: 9. CDR3 DNA: TGTGCCTGGAGTATGGGACTAGTCGTGGGTGAGCAGTTCTTC. Residues: CAWSMGLVVGEQFF. Supplemented by reference TRBV30 and TRBJ2-1, the full variable domain reads SQTIHQWPATLVQPVGSPLSLECTVEGTSNPNLYWYRQAAGRGLQLLFYSVGIGQISSEVPQNLSASRPQDRQFILSSKKLLLSDSGFYLCAWSMGLVVGEQFFGPGTRLTVL.

V and J are TRBV7-2 and TRBJ2-1, with TRBD1 matching 7 bases. Germline trimming cut 1 base from V and 12 bases from J; bases unmatched to any gene: 0. The CDR3 loop spans 11 amino acids. The germline gives CDR1 SGHTA, CDR2 FQGNSA. CDR3 amino acids: CASSLGQGQFF. The DNA of the CDR3 is TGTGCCAGCAGCTTAGGACAGGGGCAGTTCTTC.

This clone came up once. The chain has TRBV9 and TRBJ1-2, with 8 bases that match TRBD1. Trimming removed 4 bases from V and 6 bases from J; junction bases left unmatched: 11. In germline, CDR1 is SGDLS, CDR2 YYNGEE. The CDR3 is 15 residues long. The CDR3: CASSTQDRAVDGYTF. The CDR3 nucleotides read TGTGCCAGCAGCACCCAGGACAGGGCAGTAGATGGCTACACCTTC.

For this clone: A junction boundary mismatches the germline segment, possibly from a read error. The CDR3 nucleotides are TGTTCCAGCAGCGTGGACAGCTATGGCTACACCTTC. This codes for CSSSVDSYGYTF. The rearrangement joins TRBV7-9 to TRBJ1-2; possible D gene TRBD1, 6 bases. CDR1 SEHNR and CDR2 FQNEAQ come from the germline V gene (reference sequence). This CDR3 has 12 amino acids.

The chain joins TRBV29-1 to TRBJ1-1; possibly TRBD1 for D (5 bases). The V end was cut by 6 bases, the J end by 1 base, with 12 bases between. Looked up from germline, CDR1 is SQVTM and CDR2 is ANQGSEA. The CDR3 runs to 13 residues. The CDR3 sequence is CSVNKQENTEAFF. DNA for the CDR3: TGCAGCGTAAACAAACAGGAGAACACTGAAGCTTTCTTT. Based on the CDR3 plus reference TRBV29-1 and TRBJ1-1, the full variable domain is SAVISQKPSRDICQRGTSLTIQCQVDSQVTMMFWYRQQPGQSLTLIATANQGSEATYESGFVIDKFPISRPNLTFSTLTVSNMSPEDSSIYLCSVNKQENTEAFFGQGTRLTVV.

CDR3 DNA sequence: TGTGCCAGCTCACCAAGGGGGCGGGAGGCTAACTATGGCTACACCTTC. Protein product: CASSPRGREANYGYTF. V gene TRBV18 combines with J gene TRBJ1-2; 7 positions match TRBD1. Germline V lookup: CDR1 KGHSH, CDR2 LQKENI. V was pared by 2 bases and J by 0 bases, with 6 bases of the junction left unmatched. The CDR3 runs to 16 residues. The full variable domain, rest sourced from reference TRBV18 and TRBJ1-2, is NAGVMQNPRHLVRRRGQEARLRCSPMKGHSHVYWYRQLPEEGLKFMVYLQKENIIDESGMPKERFSAEFPKEGPSILRIQQVVRGDSAAYFCASSPRGREANYGYTFGSGTRLTVV.

The V and J genes are TRBV7-6 and TRBJ2-5; D may be TRBD2 (7 bases). The CDR3 runs 14 residues. In germline, CDR1 is SGHVS, CDR2 FNYEAQ. Between the trimmed V and J ends, which lost 3 bases and 5 bases, there was a span of 13 bases. The CDR3 spells CASSFGGGAETQYF. The CDR3, as DNA: TGTGCCAGCAGCTTTGGTGGGGGGGCCGAGACCCAGTACTTC. Full variable domain (missing parts from reference TRBV7-6 and TRBJ2-5): GAGVSQSPRYKVTKRGQDVALRCDPISGHVSLYWYRQALGQGPEFLTYFNYEAQQDKSGLPNDRFSAERPEGSISTLTIQRTEQRDSAMYRCASSFGGGAETQYFGPGTRLLVL.

In this sample, this clone turned up a few times. The J gene is TRBJ2-2, the V gene TRBV11-1; 7 bases align to TRBD1. The CDR3 extends over 16 amino acids. In germline, CDR1 is SGHAT, CDR2 FQDESV (reference sequence). Trimming cost V 4 bases and J 4 bases; bases outside gene matches: 9. The CDR3 here is CASSYPTGESTGELFF. The CDR3 DNA sequence: TGTGCCAGCAGCTACCCCACAGGGGAGAGCACCGGGGAGCTGTTTTTT.

This clone has only a few counts. This sequence joins TRBV19 and TRBJ1-3, with 7 bases that match TRBD1. Germline CDR1 and CDR2: LNHDA and SQIVND (reference sequence). J was trimmed by 2 bases and V by 3 bases; bases with no gene match: 4. The length of the CDR3 is 15 residues. CDR3: CASSILGTAGNTIYF. The CDR3 region has the DNA TGTGCCAGTAGTATCCTTGGGACAGCTGGAAACACCATATATTTT.

The gene calls are TRBV2 and TRBJ2-7, with 10 nucleotides matching TRBD2. The germline gives CDR1 SNHLY, CDR2 FYNNEI. The V segment lost 8 bases and the J segment 4 bases; nucleotides outside the gene matches: 14. CDR3 length: 16 amino acids. CDR3 region: CASSNGEPAGGYEQYF. The CDR3 DNA sequence: TGTGCCAGCTCGAACGGGGAGCCAGCGGGAGGGTACGAGCAGTACTTC.

This chain links TRBV18 with TRBJ2-7; TRBD2 is a possible D gene (5 bases). Trimming shortened V by 6 bases and J by 4 bases, and 10 bases separated the two germline ends. CDR1 KGHSH and CDR2 LQKENI come from the germline V gene. The length of the CDR3 is 12 residues. The CDR3 sequence is CASSPGSYEQYF. The CDR3 DNA reads TGTGCCAGCTCCCCGGGGTCTTACGAGCAGTACTTC.

The chain couples TRBV15 to TRBJ1-2; tentatively, D is TRBD1 (6 bases). Between the trimmed V and J ends, which lost 3 bases and 4 bases, there was a span of 15 bases. Germline V gene data show CDR1 as LNHNV and CDR2 as YYDKDF (reference sequence). The CDR3 extends over 15 amino acids. The CDR3 DNA follows: TGTGCCACCAGCAGGAGACTCGGACAGCTCTATGGCTACACCTTC. Its protein is CATSRRLGQLYGYTF.

The chain is built from TRBV28 and TRBJ1-2; D call uncertain. With 2 bases removed from V and 8 bases from J, the gap between germline ends came to 9 bases. The CDR3 spans 12 residues. In germline, CDR1 is MDHEN, CDR2 SYDVKM. The CDR3 sequence: CASSLVQRGYTF. In DNA, the CDR3 is TGTGCCAGCAGTTTAGTACAACGCGGCTACACCTTC.

This clone was picked up one time. The genes are TRBV5-3 and TRBJ1-2; 12 bases agree with TRBD1. Being an ORF, TRBV5-3 has a function that is uncertain. This CDR3 is built from 15 residues. V was clipped by 5 bases and J by 6 bases; unmatched bases: 8. Here the CDR3 reads CARSHGTGGEHGYTF. The CDR3, as DNA: TGTGCCAGAAGTCACGGGACAGGGGGCGAACATGGCTACACCTTC.

The chain joins TRBV6-6 to TRBJ2-7; tentative D call: TRBD1 (6 bases). Looked up from germline, CDR1 is MNHNY and CDR2 is SVGAGI (reference sequence). The CDR3 has 16 amino acids. V lost 2 bases to trimming and J lost 3 bases, with 17 bases between them. The CDR3 sequence: CASSYPSRDIGYEQYF. The CDR3 region has the DNA TGTGCCAGCAGTTACCCAAGCCGGGACATAGGCTACGAGCAGTACTTC.

The chain uses TRBV7-6 and TRBJ1-5, with a tentative D call TRBD1 (6 bases). Per germline, CDR1 SGHVS and CDR2 FNYEAQ. Trimming left V 3 bases short and J 1 base short, with 16 bases between. This CDR3 spans 17 amino acids. This chain's CDR3 is CASSFRPGDRSNQPQHF. The CDR3, as DNA: TGTGCCAGCAGCTTCAGACCAGGGGATAGGAGCAATCAGCCCCAGCATTTT. The full variable domain, completed using reference TRBV7-6 and TRBJ1-5, is GAGVSQSPRYKVTKRGQDVALRCDPISGHVSLYWYRQALGQGPEFLTYFNYEAQQDKSGLPNDRFSAERPEGSISTLTIQRTEQRDSAMYRCASSFRPGDRSNQPQHFGDGTRLSIL.

The V call is TRBV11-3, the J call TRBJ2-7, with 8 bases that match TRBD1. With V trimmed by 5 bases and J by 5 bases, 5 bases remained unmatched. Germline V gene data show CDR1 as SGHNT and CDR2 as YENEEA. This CDR3 contains 13 residues. The CDR3 bases are TGTGCCAGCAGCCCCGGACAGGGCAACGAGCAGTACTTC. Residues: CASSPGQGNEQYF.

About this clone itself: One end of the junction does not line up with germline, which may come from a read error. The chain has TRBV7-9 and TRBJ2-5, with D tentatively TRBD2 (6 bases). The CDR3 spans 15 residues. Per the germline V gene, CDR1 is SEHNR and CDR2 is FQNEAQ (reference sequence). The DNA of the CDR3 is TGTTCCAGCAGCCAAATGGGTTCTAGCGAGGAGACCCAGTACTTC. It codes for CSSSQMGSSEETQYF.

As regards this clone: Other DNA sequences from this sample encode an identical CDR3 as well. This rearrangement joins TRBV7-2 to TRBJ1-3; 7 bases align to TRBD1. The CDR3 is made up of 14 amino acids. The ends lost 4 bases at V and 2 bases at J; junction bases unmatched: 2. Germline V CDR1 and CDR2: SGHTA, FQGNSA. CDR3 coding DNA: TGTGCCAGCAGCTCAGGGGGAACTGGAAACACCATATATTTT. Encoded protein: CASSSGGTGNTIYF.

This chain connects TRBV30 to TRBJ1-4; 8 nucleotides match TRBD1. The CDR3 length is 16 residues. Trimming took 3 bases from V and 7 from J; bases not matched to a gene: 13. In germline, CDR1 is GTSNPN, CDR2 SVGIG (reference sequence). CDR3 amino acids: CAWSAAGTGFFEKLFF. In nucleotides, the CDR3 is TGTGCCTGGAGCGCAGCCGGGACAGGTTTTTTTGAAAAACTGTTTTTT.

V and J are TRBV14 and TRBJ2-5, with 9 bases aligning to TRBD1. J gave up 1 base and V 6 bases, and 9 bases lay outside the gene matches. Germline values: CDR1 SGHDN, CDR2 FVKESK. The CDR3 length is 16 residues. The CDR3 spells CASSTGGAGLQETQYF. CDR3 nucleotide sequence: TGTGCCAGCAGTACAGGGGGCGCCGGACTCCAAGAGACCCAGTACTTC.

The rearrangement links TRBV9 to TRBJ1-2, with 7 bases aligning to TRBD1. The CDR3 runs 15 residues. V dropped 0 bases and J dropped 4; count of bases not matched to a gene: 6. Germline loops: CDR1 SGDLS, CDR2 YYNGEE. CDR3 coding DNA: TGTGCCAGCAGCGTAGACGCGACAGGGACCTATGGCTACACCTTC. This encodes CASSVDATGTYGYTF.

The chain combines TRBV11-2 with TRBJ2-7, with 8 bases lining up with TRBD2. The germline gives CDR1 SGHAT, CDR2 FQNNGV. CDR3 size: 15 residues. J lost 3 bases, V lost 4 bases, and 8 bases had no gene match. Here the CDR3 reads CASSSTSGGNYEQYF. The DNA for the CDR3 is TGTGCCAGCAGCTCCACTAGCGGAGGGAACTACGAGCAGTACTTC.

The V and J genes are TRBV15 and TRBJ2-7; the match to TRBD2 covers 9 bases. The V gene end was trimmed by 11 bases and the J gene end by 0 bases; junction bases not matched to a gene: 14. The CDR3 is 16 residues long. CDR1 is LNHNV, CDR2 YYDKDF, per germline (reference sequence). This chain's CDR3 is CAPPRAGGPFSYEQYF. For the CDR3, the DNA is TGTGCCCCCCCCAGGGCGGGAGGGCCTTTCTCCTACGAGCAGTACTTC.

The chain couples TRBV13 to TRBJ2-7, with 7 bases matching TRBD1. CDR1 is PRHDT, CDR2 FYEKMQ, per germline (reference sequence). The CDR3 is 15 amino acids. V gave up 3 bases and J gave up 3 bases; unmatched junction bases: 8. This chain's CDR3 is CASSFTRDRNYEQYF. CDR3 coding DNA: TGTGCCAGCAGCTTCACTCGGGACAGAAACTACGAGCAGTACTTC.